A selection of T cell receptor beta chains follows, all from one sample in a study of blood T cell repertoires in COVID-19. Some clones are missing from TCRdb's copy, which holds only in-frame ones; the method was immunoSEQ multiplex PCR. The sample has roughly 200,000 clones; roughly four fifths are singletons. Source material: peripheral blood. The receptors derive from a woman of 80 years or more with COVID-19, enrolled during active disease. CDR3s include the opening cysteine and the closing phenylalanine or tryptophan. The D gene is left open where the match is weak. Size tells how often a clone was seen (once, few, many) or the class of an expanded clone, and some rows leave it out.

TRBV4-1	.	.	TRBJ1-5	CASSQTWSGQPQHF	TGCGCCAGCAGCCAAACTTGGTCGGGGCAGCCCCAGCATTTT
TRBV7-9	TRBD2	.	TRBJ2-1	CASSLRGGASEQFF	TGTGCCAGCAGCTTGCGGGGAGGGGCCAGCGAGCAGTTCTTC
TRBV6-5	.	.	TRBJ1-2	CASSYRDRRGYGYTF	TGTGCCAGCAGTTATCGAGACCGAAGGGGCTATGGCTACACCTTC
TRBV27	TRBD1	.	TRBJ2-3	CASNLGQGWNTQYF	TGTGCCAGCAACCTCGGACAGGGCTGGAATACGCAGTATTTT
TRBV7-2	.	.	TRBJ1-2	CASSLLSYGYTF	TGTGCCAGCAGCTTGCTGAGCTATGGCTACACCTTC
TRBV23-1	.	.	TRBJ1-5	CARRWGGSRSNQPQHF	TGCGCCAGGCGGTGGGGGGGGAGTAGAAGCAATCAGCCCCAGCATTTT
TRBV7-8	TRBD2	.	TRBJ2-1	CASSHGLAGVNEQFF	TGTGCCAGCAGCCACGGACTAGCGGGAGTGAATGAGCAGTTCTTC
TRBV5-1	TRBD2	.	TRBJ2-7	CASSLLLAGSSYEQYF	TGCGCCAGCAGCTTGTTACTAGCGGGAAGCTCCTACGAGCAGTACTTC
TRBV28	TRBD2	.	TRBJ2-7	CASSSLAGLYEQYF	TGTGCCAGCAGTTCTCTAGCGGGCCTCTACGAGCAGTACTTC
TRBV2	TRBD1	few	TRBJ2-1	CASRGTGGNEQFF	TGTGCCAGCAGGGGGACAGGGGGCAATGAGCAGTTCTTC
TRBV28	.	.	TRBJ1-2	CASSSSTRGYTF	TGTGCCAGCAGTTCTTCTACGCGAGGCTACACCTTC
TRBV5-4	.	.	TRBJ2-5	CAGSSHKETQYF	TGTGCCGGCTCGTCCCATAAAGAGACCCAGTACTTC
TRBV15	.	.	TRBJ1-3	CATSSRDFGNTIYF	TGTGCCACCAGCTCTCGGGATTTTGGAAACACCATATATTTT
TRBV7-9	TRBD1	.	TRBJ2-1	CASMGTGGQGEQFF	TGTGCCAGCATGGGGACAGGGGGCCAGGGTGAGCAGTTCTTC
TRBV19	.	.	TRBJ2-4	CASSIGTVGNIQYF	TGTGCCAGTAGTATAGGGACAGTCGGGAACATTCAGTACTTC
TRBV7-7	.	.	TRBJ2-2	CASSLSGSGELFF	TGTGCTAGCAGCTTGTCGGGGTCCGGGGAGCTGTTTTTT
TRBV7-2	.	once	TRBJ2-3	CASSPRQTYARYF	TGTGCCAGCAGCCCCCGACAGACCTACGCACGATATTTT
TRBV3-1/TRBV3-2	TRBD2	.	TRBJ2-3	CASSILAGMGGDTQYF	TGTGCCAGCAGCATACTAGCGGGGATGGGTGGAGATACGCAGTATTTT
TRBV7-2	.	.	TRBJ2-5	CASRSTRRGHLQETQYF	TGTGCCAGCAGGTCAACACGCCGGGGACACCTCCAAGAGACCCAGTACTTC
TRBV2	TRBD2	.	TRBJ2-1	CASRPGTSGNYNEQFF	TGTGCCAGCAGGCCCGGGACTAGCGGGAACTACAATGAGCAGTTCTTC
TRBV27	.	.	TRBJ1-2	CASAAAGVYGYTF	TGTGCCAGCGCCGCCGCCGGGGTTTATGGCTACACCTTC
TRBV13	.	.	TRBJ2-7	CASSLGSTVGYEQYF	TGTGCCAGCAGCTTAGGGTCGACAGTAGGATACGAGCAGTACTTC
TRBV9	TRBD2	once	TRBJ2-5	CASSVGAGRVGTQYF	TGTGCCAGCAGCGTAGGAGCGGGGCGGGTGGGGACCCAGTACTTC
TRBV2	.	.	TRBJ1-3	CASGLDRTSGNTIYF	TGTGCCAGCGGACTCGACAGGACCTCTGGAAACACCATATATTTT
TRBV7-8	.	.	TRBJ1-2	CASSKQGANYGYTF	TGTGCCAGCAGCAAACAGGGTGCTAACTATGGCTACACCTTC
TRBV6-5	TRBD2	.	TRBJ2-7	CASSPGGGKNDEQYF	TGTGCCAGCAGCCCGGGGGGGGGAAAGAACGACGAGCAGTACTTC
TRBV25-1	.	once	TRBJ1-2	CASSEEGYHTF	TGTGCCAGCAGCGAGGAAGGATACCACACCTTC
TRBV21-1	.	.	TRBJ1-1	CASSITFAAGQVGAFF	TGTGCCAGCAGCATCACCTTCGCAGCAGGACAGGTAGGAGCTTTCTTT
TRBV9	.	.	TRBJ1-2	CASSTTGSYGYTF	TGTGCCAGCAGCACCACAGGGTCATATGGCTACACCTTC
TRBV14	.	.	TRBJ1-3	CASSQDSEVGKGNTIYF	TGTGCCAGCAGCCAAGATTCGGAGGTGGGGAAAGGAAACACCATATATTTT
TRBV19	.	.	TRBJ1-5	CASSISGGDQPQHF	TGTGCCAGTAGTATTTCGGGGGGTGATCAGCCCCAGCATTTT
TRBV6-5	.	.	TRBJ1-2	CASRDRPYGYTF	TGTGCCAGCAGGGACAGACCGTATGGCTACACCTTC
TRBV10-1	TRBD1	.	TRBJ1-1	CASSEIGGDREKAFF	TGCGCCAGCAGTGAGATTGGAGGAGACAGGGAAAAAGCTTTCTTT
TRBV24-1	.	.	TRBJ1-1	CATSGGRWGGPNTEAFF	TGTGCCACCAGTGGTGGCCGTTGGGGAGGGCCGAACACTGAAGCTTTCTTT
TRBV24-1	TRBD2	.	TRBJ2-1	CATSDRGLAGGQFF	TGTGCCACCAGTGACCGGGGACTAGCGGGCGGGCAGTTCTTC
TRBV25-1	TRBD1	.	TRBJ2-3	CASSDAGTGVTDTQYF	TGTGCCAGCAGTGACGCCGGGACAGGGGTCACAGATACGCAGTATTTT
TRBV10-3	.	.	TRBJ2-5	CAISESPLETQYF	TGTGCCATCAGTGAGTCCCCCCTGGAGACCCAGTACTTC
TRBV10-3	.	.	TRBJ1-2	CAISGLEGEKSGYTF	TGTGCCATCAGTGGCCTGGAGGGAGAAAAGAGTGGCTACACCTTC
TRBV5-1	.	.	TRBJ1-3	CASSLNTPGTGNTIYF	TGCGCCAGCAGCTTGAATACCCCGGGAACAGGAAACACCATATATTTT
TRBV3-1/TRBV3-2	.	.	TRBJ1-2	CASSQAGVESYTF	TGTGCCAGCAGCCAAGCAGGGGTTGAAAGCTACACCTTC
TRBV10-3	TRBD1	.	TRBJ1-1	CAISESARQGTEAFF	TGTGCCATCAGTGAGTCGGCCCGACAGGGCACTGAAGCTTTCTTT
TRBV15	TRBD2	.	TRBJ2-7	CATSRAGGPYEQYF	TGTGCCACCAGCAGAGCGGGGGGGCCCTACGAGCAGTACTTC
TRBV4-1	.	.	TRBJ2-3	CASSQAPGGYTDTQYF	TGCGCCAGCAGCCAAGCCCCCGGGGGATACACAGATACGCAGTATTTT
TRBV19	TRBD2	.	TRBJ2-2	CASQGLARTGELFF	TGTGCCAGCCAGGGACTAGCTCGCACCGGGGAGCTGTTTTTT
TRBV7-6	.	many	TRBJ2-7	CASSLDAGPYEQYF	TGTGCCAGCAGCTTAGACGCGGGGCCCTACGAGCAGTACTTC
TRBV6-2/TRBV6-3	TRBD1	.	TRBJ1-2	CASSPDRVNGYTF	TGTGCCAGCAGTCCCGACAGGGTAAACGGCTACACCTTC
TRBV21-1	.	few	TRBJ1-2	CASSGRQGASYGYTF	TGTGCCAGCAGCGGGCGACAGGGGGCGAGCTATGGCTACACCTTC
TRBV4-1	.	.	TRBJ1-4	CASSPNSRVPNEKLFF	TGCGCCAGCAGCCCCAACTCCCGGGTTCCTAATGAAAAACTGTTTTTT
TRBV6-6	TRBD2	.	TRBJ2-3	CASRGRTSGTDTQYF	TGTGCCAGCAGGGGACGGACTAGCGGCACAGATACGCAGTATTTT
TRBV3-1/TRBV3-2	.	.	TRBJ2-7	CASSQDRGPYEQYF	TGTGCCAGCAGCCAAGATCGAGGTCCCTACGAGCAGTACTTC
TRBV5-5	.	.	TRBJ2-1	CASSLGGPSAEEQFF	TGTGCCAGCAGCTTGGGGGGCCCTAGCGCTGAGGAGCAGTTCTTC
TRBV18	TRBD1	.	TRBJ1-6	CASSPRQGNSPLHF	TGTGCCAGCTCACCTAGACAGGGAAATTCACCCCTCCACTTT
TRBV5-5	TRBD1	.	TRBJ2-7	CASSLRPGQGREQYF	TGTGCCAGCAGTCTTAGGCCGGGACAGGGCAGAGAGCAGTACTTC
TRBV5-1	TRBD1	.	TRBJ1-5	CASSPGQGNQPQHF	TGCGCCAGCAGCCCGGGACAGGGCAATCAGCCCCAGCATTTT
TRBV7-9	.	.	TRBJ2-1	CASSLGTTVLHYNEQFF	TGTGCCAGCAGCTTAGGCACGACAGTCCTCCACTACAATGAGCAGTTCTTC
TRBV6-5	.	.	TRBJ1-3	CASRGLAGSGNTIYF	TGTGCCAGCAGGGGACTCGCGGGCTCTGGAAACACCATATATTTT